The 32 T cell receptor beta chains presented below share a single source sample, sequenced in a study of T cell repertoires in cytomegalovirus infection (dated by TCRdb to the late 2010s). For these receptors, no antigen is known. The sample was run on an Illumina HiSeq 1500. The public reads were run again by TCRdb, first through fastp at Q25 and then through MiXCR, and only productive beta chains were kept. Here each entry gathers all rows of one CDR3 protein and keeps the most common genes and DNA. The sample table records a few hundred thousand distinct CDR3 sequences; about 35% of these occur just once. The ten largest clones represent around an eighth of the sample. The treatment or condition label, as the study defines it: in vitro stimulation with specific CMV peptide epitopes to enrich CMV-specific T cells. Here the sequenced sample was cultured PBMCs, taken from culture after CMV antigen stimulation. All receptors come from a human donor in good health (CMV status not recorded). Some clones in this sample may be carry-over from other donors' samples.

CDR3 loop: CASSPLAGGEQFF. In nucleotides, the CDR3 is TGTGCCAGCAGCCCCCTAGCGGGAGGTGAGCAGTTCTTC. The chain is built from TRBV7-8 and TRBJ2-1; 11 positions match TRBD2. The CDR3 length is 13 residues. Germline V lookup: CDR1 SGHVS, CDR2 FQNEAQ. The junction had 3 bases not matched to a gene; V was cut back by 5 bases and J by 9 bases.

The CDR3 nucleotides read TGTGCCTGGAGACCACCGGGACTAGCGGGAGGGTACGATACGCAGTATTTT. Translated: CAWRPPGLAGGYDTQYF. The V and J genes are TRBV30 and TRBJ2-3; TRBD2 aligns across 16 bases. Looked up from germline, CDR1 is GTSNPN and CDR2 is SVGIG (reference sequence). V lost 3 bases, J lost 6 bases, and 9 bases stayed unmatched. The CDR3 totals 17 residues.

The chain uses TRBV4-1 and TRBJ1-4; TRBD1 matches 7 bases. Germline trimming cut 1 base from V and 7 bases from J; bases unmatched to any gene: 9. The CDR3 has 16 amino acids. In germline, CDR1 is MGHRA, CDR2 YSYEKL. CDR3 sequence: CASSQAREGASEKLFF. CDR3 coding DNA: TGCGCCAGCAGCCAAGCCCGAGAGGGGGCAAGTGAAAAACTGTTTTTT.

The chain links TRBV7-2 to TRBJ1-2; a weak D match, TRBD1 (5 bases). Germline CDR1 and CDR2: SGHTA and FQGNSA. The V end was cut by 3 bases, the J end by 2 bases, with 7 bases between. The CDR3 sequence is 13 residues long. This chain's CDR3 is CASSLDTNYGYTF. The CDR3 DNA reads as TGTGCCAGCAGCTTGGACACAAACTATGGCTACACCTTC.

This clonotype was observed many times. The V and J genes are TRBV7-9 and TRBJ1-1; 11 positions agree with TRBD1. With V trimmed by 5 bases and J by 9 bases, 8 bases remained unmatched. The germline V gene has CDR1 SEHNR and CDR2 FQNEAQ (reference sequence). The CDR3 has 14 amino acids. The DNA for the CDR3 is TGTGCCAGCAGCCTGGGACAGGGGGTTTCCCAAGCTTTCTTT. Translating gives CASSLGQGVSQAFF. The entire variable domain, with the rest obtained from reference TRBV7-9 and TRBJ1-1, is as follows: DTGVSQNPRHKITKRGQNVTFRCDPISEHNRLYWYRQTLGQGPEFLTYFQNEAQLEKSRLLSDRFSAERPKGSFSTLEIQRTEQGDSAMYLCASSLGQGVSQAFFGQGTRLTVV.

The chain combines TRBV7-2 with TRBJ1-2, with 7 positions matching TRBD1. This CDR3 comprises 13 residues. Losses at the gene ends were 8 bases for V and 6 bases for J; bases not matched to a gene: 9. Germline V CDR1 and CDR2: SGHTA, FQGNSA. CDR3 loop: CASAEGQGDGYTF. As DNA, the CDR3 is TGTGCCAGCGCCGAGGGGCAGGGGGATGGCTACACCTTC.

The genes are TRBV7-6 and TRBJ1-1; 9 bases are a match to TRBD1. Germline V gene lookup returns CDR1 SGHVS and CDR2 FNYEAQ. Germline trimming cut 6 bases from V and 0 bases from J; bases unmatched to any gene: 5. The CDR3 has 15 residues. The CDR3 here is CASRYGQGMNTEAFF. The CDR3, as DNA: TGTGCCAGCAGATACGGACAGGGGATGAACACTGAAGCTTTCTTT.

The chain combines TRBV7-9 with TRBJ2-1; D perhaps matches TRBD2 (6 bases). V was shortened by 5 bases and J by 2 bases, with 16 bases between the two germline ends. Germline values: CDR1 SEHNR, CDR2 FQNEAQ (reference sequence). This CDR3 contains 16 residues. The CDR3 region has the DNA TGTGCCAGCAGCCCCCTGCTAGCGACAACCTACAATGAGCAGTTCTTC. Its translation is CASSPLLATTYNEQFF.

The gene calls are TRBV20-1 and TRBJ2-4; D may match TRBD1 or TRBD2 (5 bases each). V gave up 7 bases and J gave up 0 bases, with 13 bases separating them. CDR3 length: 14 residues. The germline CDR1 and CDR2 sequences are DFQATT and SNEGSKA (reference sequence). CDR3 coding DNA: TGCAGTGTTCGGGACGGACTAGCCAAAAACATTCAGTACTTC. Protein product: CSVRDGLAKNIQYF.

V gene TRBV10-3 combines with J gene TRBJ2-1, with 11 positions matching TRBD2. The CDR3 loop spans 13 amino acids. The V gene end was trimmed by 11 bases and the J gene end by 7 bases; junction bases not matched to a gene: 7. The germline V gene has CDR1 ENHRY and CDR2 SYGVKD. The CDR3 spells CASLAGDLNEQFF. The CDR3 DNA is TGTGCCTCACTAGCGGGAGACCTTAATGAGCAGTTCTTC.

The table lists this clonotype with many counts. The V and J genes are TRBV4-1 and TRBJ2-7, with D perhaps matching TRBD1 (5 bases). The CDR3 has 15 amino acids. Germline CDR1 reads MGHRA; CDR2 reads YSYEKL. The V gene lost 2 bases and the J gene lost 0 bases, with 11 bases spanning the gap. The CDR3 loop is CASSQSRGPSYEQYF. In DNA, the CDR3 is TGCGCCAGCAGCCAATCAAGGGGTCCCTCCTACGAGCAGTACTTC.

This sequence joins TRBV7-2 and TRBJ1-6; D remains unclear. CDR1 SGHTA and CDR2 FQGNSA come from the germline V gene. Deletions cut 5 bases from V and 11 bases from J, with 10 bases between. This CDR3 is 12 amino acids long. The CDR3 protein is CASSPAETPLHF. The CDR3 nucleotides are TGTGCCAGCAGCCCGGCAGAAACACCCCTCCACTTT.

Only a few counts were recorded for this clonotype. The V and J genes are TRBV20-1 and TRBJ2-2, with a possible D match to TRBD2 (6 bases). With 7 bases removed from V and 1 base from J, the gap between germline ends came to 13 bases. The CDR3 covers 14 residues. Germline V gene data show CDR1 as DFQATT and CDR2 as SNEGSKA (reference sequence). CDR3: CSVLRRGNTGELFF. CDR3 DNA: TGCAGTGTTCTTAGGAGGGGGAACACCGGGGAGCTGTTTTTT.

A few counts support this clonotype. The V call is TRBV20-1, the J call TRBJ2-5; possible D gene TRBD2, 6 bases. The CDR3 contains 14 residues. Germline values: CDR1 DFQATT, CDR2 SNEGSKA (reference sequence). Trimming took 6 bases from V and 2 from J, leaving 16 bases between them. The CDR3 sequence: CSAQSGLLQETQYF. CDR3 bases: TGCAGTGCGCAATCAGGACTACTACAAGAGACCCAGTACTTC.

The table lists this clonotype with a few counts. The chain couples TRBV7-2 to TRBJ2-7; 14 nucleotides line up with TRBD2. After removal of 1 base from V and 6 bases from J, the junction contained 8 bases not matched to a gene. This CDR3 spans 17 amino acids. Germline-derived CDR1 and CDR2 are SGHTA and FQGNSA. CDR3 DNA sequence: TGTGCCAGCAGCTTAGGGGGCCCGGGACTAGCGGGAGTCGAGCAGTACTTC. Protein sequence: CASSLGGPGLAGVEQYF.

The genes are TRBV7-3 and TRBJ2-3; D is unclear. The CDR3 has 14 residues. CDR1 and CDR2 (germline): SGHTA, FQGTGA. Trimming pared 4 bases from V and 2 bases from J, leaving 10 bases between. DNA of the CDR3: TGTGCCAGCAGCTACACCGGGCCCACAGATACGCAGTATTTT. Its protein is CASSYTGPTDTQYF. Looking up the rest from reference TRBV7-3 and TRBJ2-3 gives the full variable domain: GAGVSQTPSNKVTEKGKYVELRCDPISGHTALYWYRQSLGQGPEFLIYFQGTGAADDSGLPNDRFFAVRPEGSVSTLKIQRTERGDSAVYLCASSYTGPTDTQYFGPGTRLTVL.

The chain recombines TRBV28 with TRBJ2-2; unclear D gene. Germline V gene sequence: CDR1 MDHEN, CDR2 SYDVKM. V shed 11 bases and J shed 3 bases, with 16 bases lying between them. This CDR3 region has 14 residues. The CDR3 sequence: CAVHSHAYTGELFF. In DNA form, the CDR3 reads TGTGCCGTTCATAGTCATGCCTACACCGGGGAGCTGTTTTTT.

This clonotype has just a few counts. CDR3 amino acids: CASSSGTAGNTIYF. The DNA for the CDR3 is TGTGCCAGCAGTTCCGGGACGGCCGGAAACACCATATATTTT. The V and J genes are TRBV28 and TRBJ1-3; TRBD1 might be the D (5 bases). Looked up from germline, CDR1 is MDHEN and CDR2 is SYDVKM. Between the trimmed V and J ends, which lost 4 bases and 4 bases, there was a span of 11 bases. CDR3 length equals 14 residues. Supplemented by reference TRBV28 and TRBJ1-3, the full variable domain reads DVKVTQSSRYLVKRTGEKVFLECVQDMDHENMFWYRQDPGLGLRLIYFSYDVKMKEKGDIPEGYSVSREKKERFSLILESASTNQTSMYLCASSSGTAGNTIYFGEGSWLTVV.

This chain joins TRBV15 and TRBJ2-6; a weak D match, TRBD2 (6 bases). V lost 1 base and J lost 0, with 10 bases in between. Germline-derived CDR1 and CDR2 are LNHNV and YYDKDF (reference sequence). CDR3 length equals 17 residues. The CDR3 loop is CATSRGGGFSGANVLTF. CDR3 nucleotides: TGTGCCACCAGCAGAGGGGGAGGATTCTCTGGGGCCAACGTCCTGACTTTC.

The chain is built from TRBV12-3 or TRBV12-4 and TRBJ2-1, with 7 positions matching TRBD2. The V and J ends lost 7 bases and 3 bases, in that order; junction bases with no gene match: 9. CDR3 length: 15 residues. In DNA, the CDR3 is TGTGCCAGCACTCATGGGAGGGAGAACTACAATGAGCAGTTCTTC. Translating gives CASTHGRENYNEQFF.

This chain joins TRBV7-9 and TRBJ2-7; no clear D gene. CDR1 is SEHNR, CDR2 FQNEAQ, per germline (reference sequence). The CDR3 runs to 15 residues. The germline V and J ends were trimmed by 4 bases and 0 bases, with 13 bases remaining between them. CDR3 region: CASSSLYDPSYEQYF. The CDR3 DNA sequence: TGTGCCAGCAGCTCCCTTTATGATCCCTCCTACGAGCAGTACTTC.

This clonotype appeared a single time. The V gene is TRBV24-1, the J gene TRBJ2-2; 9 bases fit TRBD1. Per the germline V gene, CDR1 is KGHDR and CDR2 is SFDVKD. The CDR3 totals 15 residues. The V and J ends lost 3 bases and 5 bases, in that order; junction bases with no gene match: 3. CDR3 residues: CATSDGQGRTGELFF. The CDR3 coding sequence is TGTGCCACCAGTGATGGACAGGGGAGAACCGGGGAGCTGTTTTTT.

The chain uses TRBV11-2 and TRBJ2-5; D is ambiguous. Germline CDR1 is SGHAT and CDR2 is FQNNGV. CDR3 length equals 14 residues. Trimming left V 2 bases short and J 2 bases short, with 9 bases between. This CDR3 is CASSLNGWQETQYF. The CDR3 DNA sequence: TGTGCCAGCAGCTTAAATGGATGGCAAGAGACCCAGTACTTC.

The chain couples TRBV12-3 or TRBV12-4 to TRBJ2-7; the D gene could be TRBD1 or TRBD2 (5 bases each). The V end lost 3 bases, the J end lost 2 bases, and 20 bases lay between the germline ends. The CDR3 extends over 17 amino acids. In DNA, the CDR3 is TGTGCCAGCAGTTTCGCCCCCGGGGCACCCCCCCCCTACGAGCAGTACTTC. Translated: CASSFAPGAPPPYEQYF.

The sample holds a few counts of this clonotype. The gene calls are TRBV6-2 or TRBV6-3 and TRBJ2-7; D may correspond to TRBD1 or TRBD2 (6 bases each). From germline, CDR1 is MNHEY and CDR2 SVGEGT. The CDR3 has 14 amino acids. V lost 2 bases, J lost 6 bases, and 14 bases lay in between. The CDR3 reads CASSYRRAQGEQYV. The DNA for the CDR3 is TGTGCCAGCAGTTACCGGAGGGCACAGGGCGAGCAGTACGTC.

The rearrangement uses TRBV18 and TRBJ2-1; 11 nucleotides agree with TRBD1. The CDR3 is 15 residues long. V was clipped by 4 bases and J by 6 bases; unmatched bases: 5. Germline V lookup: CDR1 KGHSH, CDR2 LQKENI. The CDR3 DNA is TGTGCCAGCTCACGGGGGACAGGGGGTATCAATGAGCAGTTCTTC. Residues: CASSRGTGGINEQFF.

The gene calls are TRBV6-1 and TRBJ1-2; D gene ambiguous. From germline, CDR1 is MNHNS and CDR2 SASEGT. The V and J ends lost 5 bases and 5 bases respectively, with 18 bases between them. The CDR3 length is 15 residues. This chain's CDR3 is CASSSPGRNIYGYTF. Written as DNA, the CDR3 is TGTGCCAGCAGTTCCCCGGGCAGGAACATATATGGCTACACCTTC.

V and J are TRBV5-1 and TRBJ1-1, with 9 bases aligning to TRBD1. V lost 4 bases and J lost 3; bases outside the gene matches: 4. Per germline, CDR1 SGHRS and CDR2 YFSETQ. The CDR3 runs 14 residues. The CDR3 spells CASSLDRGDTEAFF. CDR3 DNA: TGCGCCAGCAGCCTGGACAGGGGAGACACTGAAGCTTTCTTT.

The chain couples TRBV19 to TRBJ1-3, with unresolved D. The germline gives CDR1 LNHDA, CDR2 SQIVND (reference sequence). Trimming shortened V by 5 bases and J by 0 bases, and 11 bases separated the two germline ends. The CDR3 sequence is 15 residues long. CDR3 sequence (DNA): TGTGCCAGTAGTTACGACGGGGACTCTGGAAACACCATATATTTT. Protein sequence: CASSYDGDSGNTIYF.

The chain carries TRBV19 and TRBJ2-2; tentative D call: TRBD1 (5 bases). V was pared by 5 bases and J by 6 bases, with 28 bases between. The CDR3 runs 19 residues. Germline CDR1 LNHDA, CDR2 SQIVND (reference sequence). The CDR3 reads CASSPRPMSGFGNAGELFF. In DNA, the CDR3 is TGTGCCAGTAGTCCGCGCCCCATGTCAGGGTTCGGCAACGCCGGGGAGCTGTTTTTT. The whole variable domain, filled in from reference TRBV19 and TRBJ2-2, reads DGGITQSPKYLFRKEGQNVTLSCEQNLNHDAMYWYRQDPGQGLRLIYYSQIVNDFQKGDIAEGYSVSREKKESFPLTVTSAQKNPTAFYLCASSPRPMSGFGNAGELFFGEGSRLTVL.

The CDR3 reads CATSDSGGPADTQYF. Here the CDR3 DNA reads TGTGCCACCAGTGATTCCGGAGGTCCTGCGGATACGCAGTATTTT. The chain recombines TRBV24-1 with TRBJ2-3, with a tentative D call TRBD2 (5 bases). This CDR3 comprises 15 residues. V lost 2 bases to trimming and J lost 6 bases, with 14 bases between them. The germline V gene has CDR1 KGHDR and CDR2 SFDVKD.

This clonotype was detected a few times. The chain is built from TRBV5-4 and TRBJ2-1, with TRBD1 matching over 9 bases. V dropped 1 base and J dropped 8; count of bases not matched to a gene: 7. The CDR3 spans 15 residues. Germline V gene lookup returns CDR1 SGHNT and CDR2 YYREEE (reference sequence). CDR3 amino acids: CASSLYGTGFYEQFF. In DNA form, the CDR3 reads TGTGCCAGCAGCTTGTACGGGACAGGGTTCTATGAGCAGTTCTTC.